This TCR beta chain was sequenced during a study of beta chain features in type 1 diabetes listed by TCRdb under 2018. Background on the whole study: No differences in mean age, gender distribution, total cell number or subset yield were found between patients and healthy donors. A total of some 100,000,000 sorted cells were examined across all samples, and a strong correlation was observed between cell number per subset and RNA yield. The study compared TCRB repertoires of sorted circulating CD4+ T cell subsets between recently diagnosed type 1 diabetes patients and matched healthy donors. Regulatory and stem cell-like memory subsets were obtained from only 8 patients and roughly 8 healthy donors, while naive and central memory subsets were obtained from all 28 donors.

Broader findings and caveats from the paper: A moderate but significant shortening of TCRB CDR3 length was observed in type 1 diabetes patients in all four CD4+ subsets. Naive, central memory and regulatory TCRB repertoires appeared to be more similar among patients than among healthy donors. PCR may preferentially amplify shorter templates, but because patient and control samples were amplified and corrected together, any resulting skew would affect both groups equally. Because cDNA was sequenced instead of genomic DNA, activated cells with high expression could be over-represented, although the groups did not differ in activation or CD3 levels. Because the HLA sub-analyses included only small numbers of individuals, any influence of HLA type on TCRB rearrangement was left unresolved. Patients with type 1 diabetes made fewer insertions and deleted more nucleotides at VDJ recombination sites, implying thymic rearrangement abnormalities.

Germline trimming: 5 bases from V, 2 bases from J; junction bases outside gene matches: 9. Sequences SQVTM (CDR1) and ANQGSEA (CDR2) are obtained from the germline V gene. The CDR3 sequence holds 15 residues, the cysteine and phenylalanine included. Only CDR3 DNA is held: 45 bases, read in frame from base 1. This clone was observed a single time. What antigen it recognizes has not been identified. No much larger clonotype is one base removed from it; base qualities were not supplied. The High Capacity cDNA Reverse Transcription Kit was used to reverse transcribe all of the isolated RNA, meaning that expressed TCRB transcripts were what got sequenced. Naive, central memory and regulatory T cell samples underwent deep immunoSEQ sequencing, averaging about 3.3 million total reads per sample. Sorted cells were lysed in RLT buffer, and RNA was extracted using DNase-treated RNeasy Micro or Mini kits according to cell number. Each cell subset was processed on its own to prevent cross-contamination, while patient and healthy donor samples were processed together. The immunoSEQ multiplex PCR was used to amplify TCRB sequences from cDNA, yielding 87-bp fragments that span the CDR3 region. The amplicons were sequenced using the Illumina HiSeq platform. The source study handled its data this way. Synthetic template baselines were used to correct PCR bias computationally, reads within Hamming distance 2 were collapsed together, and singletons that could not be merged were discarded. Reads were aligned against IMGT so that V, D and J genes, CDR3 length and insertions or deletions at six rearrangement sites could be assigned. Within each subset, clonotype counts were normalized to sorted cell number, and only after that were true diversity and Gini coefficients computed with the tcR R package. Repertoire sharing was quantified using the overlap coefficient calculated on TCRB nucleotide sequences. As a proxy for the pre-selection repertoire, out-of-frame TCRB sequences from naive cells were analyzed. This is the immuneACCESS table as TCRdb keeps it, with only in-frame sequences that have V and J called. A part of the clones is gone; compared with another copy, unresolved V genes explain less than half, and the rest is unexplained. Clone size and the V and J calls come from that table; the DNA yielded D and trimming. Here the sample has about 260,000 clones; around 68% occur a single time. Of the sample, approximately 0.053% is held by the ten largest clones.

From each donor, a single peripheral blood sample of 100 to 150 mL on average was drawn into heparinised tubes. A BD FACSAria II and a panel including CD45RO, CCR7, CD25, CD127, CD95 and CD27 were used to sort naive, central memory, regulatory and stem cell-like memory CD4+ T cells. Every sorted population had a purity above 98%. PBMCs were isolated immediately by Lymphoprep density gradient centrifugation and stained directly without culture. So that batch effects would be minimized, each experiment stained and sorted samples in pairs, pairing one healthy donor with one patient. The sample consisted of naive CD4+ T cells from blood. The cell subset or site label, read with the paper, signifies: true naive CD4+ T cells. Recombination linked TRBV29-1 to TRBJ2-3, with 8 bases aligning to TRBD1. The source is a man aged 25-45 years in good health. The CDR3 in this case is CSVPRDRYNTDTQYF. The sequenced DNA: TGCAGCGTTCCCCGGGACAGGTATAACACAGATACGCAGTATTTT.